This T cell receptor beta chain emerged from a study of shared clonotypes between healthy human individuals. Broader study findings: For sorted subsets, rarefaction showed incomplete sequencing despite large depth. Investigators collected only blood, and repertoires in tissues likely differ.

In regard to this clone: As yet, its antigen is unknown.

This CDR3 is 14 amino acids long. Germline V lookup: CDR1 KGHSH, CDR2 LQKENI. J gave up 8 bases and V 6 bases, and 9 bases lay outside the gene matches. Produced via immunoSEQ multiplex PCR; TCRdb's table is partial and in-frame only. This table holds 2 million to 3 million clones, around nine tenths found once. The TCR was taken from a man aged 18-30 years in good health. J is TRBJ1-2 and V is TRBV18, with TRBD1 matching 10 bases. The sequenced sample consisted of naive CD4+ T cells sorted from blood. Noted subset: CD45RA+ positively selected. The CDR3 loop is CASSLGQGDEGYTF. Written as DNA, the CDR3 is TGTGCCAGCTCCCTTGGACAGGGGGACGAAGGCTACACCTTC.